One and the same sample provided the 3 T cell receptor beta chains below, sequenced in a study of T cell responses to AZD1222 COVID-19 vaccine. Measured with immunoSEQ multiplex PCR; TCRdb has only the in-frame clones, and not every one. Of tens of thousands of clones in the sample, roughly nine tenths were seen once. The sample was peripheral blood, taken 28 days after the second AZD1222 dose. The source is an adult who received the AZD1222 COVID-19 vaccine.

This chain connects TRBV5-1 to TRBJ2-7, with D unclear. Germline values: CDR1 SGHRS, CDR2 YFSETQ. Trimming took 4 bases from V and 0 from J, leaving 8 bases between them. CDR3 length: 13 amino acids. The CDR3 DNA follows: TGCGCCAGCAGCCAGGACGGCTCCTACGAGCAGTACTTC. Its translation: CASSQDGSYEQYF.

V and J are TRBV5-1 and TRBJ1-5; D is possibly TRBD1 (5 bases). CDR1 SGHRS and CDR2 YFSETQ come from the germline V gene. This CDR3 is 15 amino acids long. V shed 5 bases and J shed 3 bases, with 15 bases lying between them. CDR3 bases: TGCGCCAGCAGGCAGGGAGCAGATCTCAATCAGCCCCAGCATTTT. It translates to CASRQGADLNQPQHF.

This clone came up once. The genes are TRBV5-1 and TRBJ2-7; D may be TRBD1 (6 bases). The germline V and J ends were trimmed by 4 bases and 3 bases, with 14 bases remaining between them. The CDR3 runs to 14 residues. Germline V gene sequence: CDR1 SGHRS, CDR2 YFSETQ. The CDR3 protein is CASSTQGSGYEQYF. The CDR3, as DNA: TGCGCCAGCAGCACCCAGGGGAGTGGCTACGAGCAGTACTTC.